This T cell receptor beta chain originates from a study of T cells after yellow fever vaccination. Broader study findings: Only a small proportion of the clonotypes turned up in both the CD4 and the CD8 compartments, likely arising from convergent recombination.

Template switching by 5'RACE produced TCR cDNA, adding a universal primer site and UMIs. From the 5' RACE reads, TCRdb called clonotypes with MiXCR, one entry per CDR3 protein. The sample carries some 350,000 distinct CDR3 sequences, around 3.9% recorded once. Worth noting for this clonotype: What it binds is not known.

Deletions cut 4 bases from V and 7 bases from J, with 20 bases between. This CDR3 is 15 amino acids long. Germline V gives CDR1 SGHDT, CDR2 YYEEEE. The source of this sequence is a man between 18 and 29 years old who received the YFV17D yellow fever vaccine. The V gene is TRBV5-6, the J gene TRBJ1-2, with D perhaps TRBD1 (5 bases). The sample was PBMCs, taken 5 days after the yellow fever booster vaccination. DNA for the CDR3: TGTGCCAGCAGCCTCACGACGGGGGGGAAGGGTGGCTACACCTTC. Translating gives CASSLTTGGKGGYTF.